This T cell receptor (beta chain) is from a study of cytomegalovirus exposure and HLA in healthy donors. Background on the study: It was reported in a later analysis that the same platform had been used for the 90 to 150 validation repertoires as for the 550 to 700 first-cohort repertoires.

About this clone itself: What it binds is unknown.

Using immunoSEQ multiplex PCR, the repertoire was profiled, and TCRdb retains in-frame clones only, with some absent. Of about 280,000 clones detected, about 86% appear once; the ten largest clones hold 1%. Findings and limits, study-wide: Investigators reported some 150 TCR beta chains as tied to cytomegalovirus. Rare TCR sequences predominated, though certain public TCRs were found in many donors. In vitro assays verified that a few CMV-associated chains recognized CMV antigens specifically.

Per the germline V gene, CDR1 is SGHRS and CDR2 is YFSETQ. J gave up 5 bases and V 3 bases, and 12 bases lay outside the gene matches. This CDR3 has 17 amino acids. This sequence originates from a woman under 30 in good health and CMV-seronegative. The sample was PBMCs. The chain links TRBV5-1 to TRBJ2-1; TRBD1 agrees at 9 bases. As DNA, the CDR3 is TGCGCCAGCAGCTGGGGACAGGGTATTACGTCGGACAATGAGCAGTTCTTC. Its protein product is CASSWGQGITSDNEQFF.